Shown below are 3 T cell receptor beta chains from a single sample sequenced in a study of Graves' ophthalmopathy and Graves' hyperthyroidism. From RNA, the CDR3 regions of TCR beta chains were amplified and sequenced. RT-PCR with HTBI primers came first, then second-round multiplex PCR. TCRdb passed the multiplex PCR reads through MiXCR, listing each CDR3 protein once. Of about 210,000 distinct CDR3 sequences listed, approximately 29% were seen once; the top ten hold around 9.8%. The specimen was peripheral blood. These receptors all stem from a man aged 50 to 59 with Graves' ophthalmopathy.

This clonotype was detected many times. At one of its ends the junction is not consistent with the germline gene, which may arise from a read error. V usage is TRBV3-1 and J usage is TRBJ2-7; the D is unclear. CDR1 is LGHDT and CDR2 is YNNKEL in the germline V gene (reference sequence). CDR3 length: 12 residues. The DNA for the CDR3 is TGTGCCAGCAGTGCTATCTCCACCCCCCAGACCTTC. Translated, it gives CASSAISTPQTF.

This clonotype was recorded at least ten times. V and J are TRBV6-1 and TRBJ2-7, with D tentatively TRBD2 (5 bases). The V end was cut by 8 bases, the J end by 0 bases, with 14 bases between. CDR1 and CDR2 (germline): MNHNS, SASEGT. CDR3 length: 14 residues. The CDR3, as DNA: TGTGCCAGCGGGGTGGGAGCGGCCTCCTACGAGCAGTACTTC. Amino acid sequence: CASGVGAASYEQYF.

This clonotype was recorded many times. The chain couples TRBV14 to TRBJ2-7; weak D call: TRBD1 (6 bases). The germline CDR1 and CDR2 sequences are SGHDN and FVKESK. Trimming removed 4 bases at V and 4 bases at J, with 17 bases between. The CDR3 spans 15 residues. The CDR3, as DNA: TGTGCCAGCAGCCCCCCAGGGGCAAACATGTACGAGCAGTACTTC. This translates into CASSPPGANMYEQYF.